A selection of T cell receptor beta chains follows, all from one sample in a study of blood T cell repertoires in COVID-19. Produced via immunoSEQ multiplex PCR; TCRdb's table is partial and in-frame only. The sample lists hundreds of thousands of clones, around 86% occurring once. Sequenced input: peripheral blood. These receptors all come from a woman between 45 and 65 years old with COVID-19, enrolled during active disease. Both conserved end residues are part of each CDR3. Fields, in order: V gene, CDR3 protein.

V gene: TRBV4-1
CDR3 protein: CASSQVSTGTGGTDTQYF

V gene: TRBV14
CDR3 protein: CASSQGGPNTNGYRETQYF

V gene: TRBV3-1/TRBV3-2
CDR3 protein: CASSLQGEQYF

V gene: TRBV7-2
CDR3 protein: CASSLGIGGYEQYF

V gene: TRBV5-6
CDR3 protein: CASSSNSGGYTF

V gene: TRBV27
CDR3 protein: CASLYSNTGELFF

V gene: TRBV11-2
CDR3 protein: CASSFVAGAREQYF

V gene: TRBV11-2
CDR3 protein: CASSSLAEARELFF

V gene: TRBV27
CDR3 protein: CASSRGGEKLFF

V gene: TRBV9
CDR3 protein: CASSRLDGGPNTGELFF

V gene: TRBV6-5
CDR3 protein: CASSYSRVGTYEQYF

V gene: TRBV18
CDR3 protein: CASSSLYTEAFF

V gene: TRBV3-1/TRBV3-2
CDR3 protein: CASSHRTGGSYGYTF

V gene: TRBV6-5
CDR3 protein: CASSFGTGGLKTQYF

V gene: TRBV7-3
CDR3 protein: CASSLGGANTGELFF

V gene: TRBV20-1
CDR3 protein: CSASSRGQGQLQHF

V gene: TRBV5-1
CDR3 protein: CASSLQGRIQETQYF

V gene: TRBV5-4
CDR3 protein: CASSRGGGAGANVLTF

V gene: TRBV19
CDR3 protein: CASSITGAGLNEQYF

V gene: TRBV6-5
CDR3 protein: CASSYSPGGPYEQFF